This entry concerns a single TCR beta chain. The antigen remains undetermined. The sample originates from a study of blood T cells in healthy people across ages. Overall study context: Template-switching capture recovered about one barcoded beta molecule per two T cells.

Study observations and caveats: The authors considered diversity estimates from one million T cells to be underestimates.

V was cut by 1 base and J by 0 bases, with 13 bases left in between. The CDR3 contains 17 residues. Germline CDR1 SGHTA, CDR2 FQGNSA. A sample-barcoded 5' primer and a J-beta primer mix were used in a second PCR of roughly 6 to 11 cycles. TCRdb fed the 5' RACE reads into MiXCR, producing one record per CDR3 protein. The sample has 1.5 million to 1.9 million distinct CDR3 sequences; roughly two fifths are singletons. This chain joins TRBV7-2 and TRBJ1-3; the D gene is possibly TRBD1 (5 bases). This clonotype originated in a woman in her late teens or twenties in good health. Sequencing input: blood. CDR3 amino acids: CASSLGGQGGSGNTIYF. The CDR3 DNA sequence: TGTGCCAGCAGCTTAGGTGGGCAGGGAGGCTCTGGAAACACCATATATTTT.